This is a list of T cell receptor beta chains from one sample in a study of blood T cell repertoires in COVID-19. Profiling relied on immunoSEQ multiplex PCR, and the TCRdb table lists in-frame clones only, not all of them. The sample lists 100,000 to 150,000 clones, over 70% occurring once. Sequencing was done on a sample of peripheral blood. The receptors were sampled from a man older than 75 with active or convalescent COVID-19. The conserved cysteine and the conserved F or W are not part of the CDR3 here. The order of the fields is J gene, V gene, clone size, CDR3 protein. Clone size is given for some rows only: seen once, a few or many times, or a class if the clone is expanded.

J gene: TRBJ2-7; V gene: TRBV15; clone size: NA; CDR3 protein: ATSRDRYEQY
J gene: TRBJ1-6; V gene: TRBV23-1; clone size: NA; CDR3 protein: ASMDKRVAPLH
J gene: TRBJ2-3; V gene: TRBV25-1; clone size: NA; CDR3 protein: ASSASGDFTDTQY
J gene: TRBJ2-1; V gene: TRBV6-5; clone size: NA; CDR3 protein: ASKRQGRSYNEQF
J gene: TRBJ2-2; V gene: TRBV14; clone size: NA; CDR3 protein: ASSQLAGSGELF
J gene: TRBJ1-4; V gene: TRBV7-9; clone size: NA; CDR3 protein: ASSFRTAGEKLF
J gene: TRBJ2-2; V gene: TRBV10-2; clone size: NA; CDR3 protein: ASSVLAGNTGELF
J gene: TRBJ2-7; V gene: TRBV5-5; clone size: NA; CDR3 protein: ASSSDWRGISGVQY
J gene: TRBJ1-6; V gene: TRBV12-5; clone size: NA; CDR3 protein: ASGLTPAGSSYNSPLH
J gene: TRBJ2-1; V gene: TRBV28; clone size: NA; CDR3 protein: ASSAPRGGEF
J gene: TRBJ2-2; V gene: TRBV5-4; clone size: NA; CDR3 protein: ASSEKTPNTGELF
J gene: TRBJ2-3; V gene: TRBV7-3; clone size: few; CDR3 protein: ASSPTGGPTSTDTQY
J gene: TRBJ2-7; V gene: TRBV5-4; clone size: NA; CDR3 protein: ASSLKQGSSYEQY
J gene: TRBJ2-7; V gene: TRBV7-2; clone size: NA; CDR3 protein: ASRGGLTYEQY
J gene: TRBJ2-1; V gene: TRBV19; clone size: NA; CDR3 protein: ASSRLAGANNEQF
J gene: TRBJ2-7; V gene: TRBV27; clone size: NA; CDR3 protein: ASSLKGQGTYEQY
J gene: TRBJ2-5; V gene: TRBV24-1; clone size: NA; CDR3 protein: ATSDRETQY
J gene: TRBJ2-7; V gene: TRBV6-6; clone size: once; CDR3 protein: ASSYPGLSYEQY
J gene: TRBJ1-1; V gene: TRBV7-9; clone size: NA; CDR3 protein: ASSFWGVNTEAF
J gene: TRBJ1-4; V gene: TRBV19; clone size: few; CDR3 protein: ASSIYEPGGKLF
J gene: TRBJ1-6; V gene: TRBV5-1; clone size: NA; CDR3 protein: ASSRDGGDNSPLH
J gene: TRBJ2-1; V gene: TRBV5-5; clone size: NA; CDR3 protein: ASSLLPGGNEQF
J gene: TRBJ2-7; V gene: TRBV27; clone size: once; CDR3 protein: ASGWTGGREQY
J gene: TRBJ1-2; V gene: TRBV19; clone size: NA; CDR3 protein: ASRPTGSYGYT
J gene: TRBJ2-3; V gene: TRBV5-4; clone size: NA; CDR3 protein: ASSLGLAGHSDTQY
J gene: TRBJ2-3; V gene: TRBV9; clone size: NA; CDR3 protein: ASSSDPGSTTDTQY
J gene: TRBJ2-1; V gene: TRBV6-2/TRBV6-3; clone size: NA; CDR3 protein: ASNPGLGQNEQF
J gene: TRBJ2-3; V gene: TRBV7-2; clone size: NA; CDR3 protein: ASSRGHQRTDTQY